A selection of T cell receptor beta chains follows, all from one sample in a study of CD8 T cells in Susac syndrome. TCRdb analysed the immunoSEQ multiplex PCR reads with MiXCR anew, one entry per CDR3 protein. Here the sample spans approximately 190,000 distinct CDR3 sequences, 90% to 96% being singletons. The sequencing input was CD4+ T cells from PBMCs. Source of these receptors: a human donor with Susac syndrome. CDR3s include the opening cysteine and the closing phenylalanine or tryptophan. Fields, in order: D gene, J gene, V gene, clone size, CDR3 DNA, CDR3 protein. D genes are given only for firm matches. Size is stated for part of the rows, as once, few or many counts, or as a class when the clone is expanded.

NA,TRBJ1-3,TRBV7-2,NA,TGTGCCAGCAGCTTAGCGCTCCCAGTGAGAAACACCATATATTTT,CASSLALPVRNTIYF
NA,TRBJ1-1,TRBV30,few,TGTGCCTGGAGTGTTCGGGGAATGAACACTGAAGCTTTCTTT,CAWSVRGMNTEAFF
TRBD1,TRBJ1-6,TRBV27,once,TGTGCCAGCAGTTCCTACAGGGGTAATTCACCCCTCCACTTT,CASSSYRGNSPLHF
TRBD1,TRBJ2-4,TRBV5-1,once,TGCGCCAGCAGTTCAACAGGGGCCGTAGCCAAAAACATTCAGTACTTC,CASSSTGAVAKNIQYF
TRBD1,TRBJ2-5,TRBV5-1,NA,TGCGCCAGCAGCCTACACGGGACAGCGGATAGGGAGACCCAGTACTTC,CASSLHGTADRETQYF
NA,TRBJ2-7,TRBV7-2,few,TGTGCCAGCAGCTTCGGGCGGACCTACGAGCAGTACTTC,CASSFGRTYEQYF
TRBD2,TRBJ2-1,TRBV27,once,TGCCTATCAGGACTAGCGGGTTACAATGAGCAGTTCTTC,CLSGLAGYNEQFF
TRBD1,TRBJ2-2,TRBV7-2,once,TGTGCCAGCAGCGGAGGAACAGGGGCCTCCGGGGAGCTGTTTTTT,CASSGGTGASGELFF
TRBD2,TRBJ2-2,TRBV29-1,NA,TGCAGCGTTGAGGGTGGCGGGGGAGCCACCGGGGAGCTGTTTTTT,CSVEGGGGATGELFF
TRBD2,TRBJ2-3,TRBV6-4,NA,TGTGCCAGCAGTTCATTAGCGGGGGCCTACACAGATACGCAGTATTTT,CASSSLAGAYTDTQYF
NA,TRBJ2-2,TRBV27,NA,TGTGCCAGCAGTTTAATACAGGGAAACACCGGGGAGCTGTTTTTT,CASSLIQGNTGELFF
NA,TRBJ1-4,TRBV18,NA,TGTGCCAGCTCACCGTCGAGTTCGGCAACTAATGAAAAACTGTTTTTT,CASSPSSSATNEKLFF
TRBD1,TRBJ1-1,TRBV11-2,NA,TGTGCCAGCATCCTGACAGGCCCCACCAGGGGGCGTTTTGTCGGCACTGAAGCTTTCTTT,CASILTGPTRGRFVGTEAFF